Here is one T cell receptor beta chain with its context. Its antigen is as yet unknown. TCRdb ran MiXCR on the RT-PCR reads and lists one entry per CDR3 protein. The data show 500,000 or so distinct CDR3 sequences, approximately 17% seen once. The record originates from a study of response to subunit inactivated influenza vaccine. Overall study results and limits: A suggestion made by the authors is that each seasonal influenza vaccination recruits few new T cells.

V was clipped by 5 bases and J by 2 bases, with 13 bases between them. The germline V gene has CDR1 SQVTM and CDR2 ANQGSEA. The CDR3 length is 13 residues. The specimen was CD4+ T cells sorted from PBMCs, collected about 23 months after vaccination. The chain uses TRBV29-1 and TRBJ2-7, with D hard to call. The receptor comes from a man between 50 and 69 years old who received an inactivated influenza vaccine. CDR3 in DNA: TGCAGCGTTTGTAGTCCTCTGACCTACGAGCAGTACTTC. Translation gives CSVCSPLTYEQYF.